This TCR beta chain was found in a study of T cells in narcolepsy. At the level of the study: Healthy controls were enrolled alongside patients with narcolepsy type 1 or type 2. Study-level findings and limits: HCRT-specific and TRIB2-specific autoreactive clonotypes appeared among same-patient CSF and blood CD4+ clonotypes. Autoreactive clonotypes reportedly recurred in blood of same and different patients, not controls. In some patient and control memory CD4+ samples, autoreactive clones were absent.

Concerning this clone itself: As yet, its antigen is unknown.

The CDR3 is made up of 15 amino acids. Germline CDR1 SGHTA, CDR2 FQGTGA. V dropped 5 bases and J dropped 0 bases, with 12 bases sitting between them. Repertoires were generated with immunoSEQ multiplex PCR, while TCRdb's copy carries only in-frame clones and drops some. The data hold some 35,000 clones, with approximately 85% observed a single time. The sample comprised CD45RA- memory CD4+ T cells from PBMCs. The chain is built from TRBV7-3 and TRBJ2-3, with unresolved D. This TCR came from a human donor with narcolepsy. Here the CDR3 DNA reads TGTGCCAGCAGCCCCAATGGCCCAAGCACAGATACGCAGTATTTT. This sequence encodes CASSPNGPSTDTQYF.